This T cell receptor beta chain came from a study of blood T cell repertoires in COVID-19. For the study at large: Sources were T cells, B-cell-depleted T cells, or PBMCs; the material itself was cDNA or gDNA.

The germline CDR1 and CDR2 sequences are SEHNR and FQNEAQ (reference sequence). J was trimmed by 5 bases and V by 1 base; bases with no gene match: 14. There are 18 residues in the CDR3. The count of this clone is one. Produced via immunoSEQ multiplex PCR; TCRdb's table is partial and in-frame only. The table records more than 95,000 clones, about 85% of them present only once. Sequencing was performed on peripheral blood. The rearrangement joins TRBV7-9 to TRBJ1-1, with 9 bases that match TRBD1. The receptor's source is a woman of 80 years or more with acute or convalescent COVID-19. Here the CDR3 DNA reads TGTGCCAGCAGCTTAGTAAAGTCTGGCGGGACAGGGTTGACTGAAGCTTTCTTT. This gives the protein CASSLVKSGGTGLTEAFF.